The rows below give T cell receptor beta chains drawn from one sample of a study of shared clonotypes between healthy human individuals. Generated by immunoSEQ multiplex PCR, the TCRdb table keeps only in-frame clones and is missing some. The sample lists hundreds of thousands of clones, roughly 98% occurring once. The sequenced sample was naive CD8+ T cells sorted from blood. These receptors came from a man aged 30 to 39 in good health. The CDR3 runs from the conserved cysteine through the conserved F or W. A D gene is named only where the DNA matches it firmly. Clone size, where shown, is once, few, many, or a class for clones that have expanded.

CASSTGTGYEQYF,TGCGCCAGCAGCACAGGTACCGGGTACGAGCAGTACTTC,TRBV5-1,NA,13,TRBJ2-7,NA
CASSQVGSANPGELFF,TGTGCCAGCAGCCAAGTCGGTAGCGCAAACCCCGGGGAGCTGTTTTTT,TRBV14,NA,16,TRBJ2-2,NA
CASSPGPDSGNQPQHF,TGTGCCAGCAGCCCTGGCCCGGACAGCGGCAATCAGCCCCAGCATTTT,TRBV9,NA,16,TRBJ1-5,NA
CASSPLAVAGAKNIQYF,TGTGCCAGCAGTCCCCTGGCGGTAGCCGGAGCCAAAAACATTCAGTACTTC,TRBV27,NA,17,TRBJ2-4,NA
CASSQVRGSYNEQFF,TGTGCCAGCAGCCAAGTAAGGGGCTCCTACAATGAGCAGTTCTTC,TRBV14,once,15,TRBJ2-1,NA
CSVVRTGHYEQYF,TGCAGCGTTGTGAGGACAGGCCACTACGAGCAGTACTTC,TRBV29-1,NA,13,TRBJ2-7,TRBD1
CASSHLGGSLYQETQYF,TGTGCCAGCAGCCACTTGGGGGGCAGCCTGTACCAAGAGACCCAGTACTTC,TRBV4-2,NA,17,TRBJ2-5,NA
CASSSTSGRGLETDTQYF,TGTGCCAGCAGCTCTACTAGCGGGAGAGGTCTGGAGACAGATACGCAGTATTTT,TRBV7-9,once,18,TRBJ2-3,TRBD2
CASTLFQGFDEQYF,TGTGCCAGCACACTTTTCCAGGGTTTCGACGAGCAGTACTTC,TRBV7-9,NA,14,TRBJ2-7,NA
CASSFRAIGPQHF,TGTGCCAGCAGTTTTAGAGCGATAGGGCCCCAGCATTTT,TRBV28,NA,13,TRBJ1-5,NA
CATSRDRQGGQPQHF,TGTGCCACCAGCAGAGATCGACAGGGCGGTCAGCCCCAGCATTTT,TRBV15,once,15,TRBJ1-5,TRBD1
CASSSGTGVPDTQYF,TGTGCCAGCAGCTCCGGGACAGGGGTACCAGATACGCAGTATTTT,TRBV5-4,NA,15,TRBJ2-3,TRBD1
CASSQLSNEQFF,TGTGCCAGCAGCCAACTATCCAATGAGCAGTTCTTC,TRBV7-9,NA,12,TRBJ2-1,NA
CASSLGLAGVNPSGANVLTF,TGTGCCAGCAGCTTGGGACTAGCGGGAGTGAATCCCTCTGGGGCCAACGTCCTGACTTTC,TRBV13,NA,20,TRBJ2-6,TRBD2
CASSGTGYGYTF,TGTGCCAGCAGCGGGACAGGGTATGGCTACACCTTC,TRBV6-1,NA,12,TRBJ1-2,TRBD1
CASSPLDSNQPQHF,TGTGCCAGCAGCCCTTTAGATAGCAATCAGCCCCAGCATTTT,TRBV27,NA,14,TRBJ1-5,NA
CASTSGLADYNEQFF,TGTGCCAGCACTTCGGGACTAGCGGACTACAATGAGCAGTTCTTC,TRBV9,NA,15,TRBJ2-1,TRBD2
CASSITLVKVNGYTF,TGTGCCAGTAGTATAACTTTGGTGAAGGTCAATGGCTACACCTTC,TRBV19,NA,15,TRBJ1-2,NA
CASSETGTDNYGYTF,TGTGCCAGCAGCGAGACAGGGACGGATAACTATGGCTACACCTTC,TRBV28,NA,15,TRBJ1-2,TRBD1
CASSLAGNYGYTF,TGTGCCAGCAGTTTGGCCGGAAACTATGGCTACACCTTC,TRBV27,NA,13,TRBJ1-2,NA
CASSPGLNEQYF,TGTGCCAGCAGCCCAGGACTTAACGAGCAGTACTTC,TRBV13,NA,12,TRBJ2-7,NA
CAWSPADEQFF,TGTGCCTGGAGTCCAGCCGATGAGCAGTTCTTC,TRBV30,NA,11,TRBJ2-1,NA
CASSPLGGYNEQFF,TGTGCCAGCAGCCCGCTGGGGGGATACAATGAGCAGTTCTTC,TRBV7-8,NA,14,TRBJ2-1,NA
CASSVTTGDTQYF,TGCGCCAGCAGCGTTACCACTGGAGATACGCAGTATTTT,TRBV10-2,NA,13,TRBJ2-3,NA
CASSPGLASYEQYF,TGTGCCAGCAGCCCGGGACTAGCCTCGTACGAGCAGTACTTC,TRBV13,NA,14,TRBJ2-7,TRBD2
CATSRGGLAEAYEQYF,TGTGCCACCAGCAGAGGGGGTCTAGCGGAGGCCTACGAGCAGTACTTC,TRBV15,NA,16,TRBJ2-7,TRBD2
CASSPSPESSYEQYF,TGTGCCAGCAGCCCGAGTCCGGAGAGCTCCTACGAGCAGTACTTC,TRBV7-2,NA,15,TRBJ2-7,NA
CASSASGTGFLNEQYF,TGTGCCAGCAGCGCATCCGGGACAGGGTTTCTGAACGAGCAGTACTTC,TRBV7-6,NA,16,TRBJ2-7,TRBD1
CSVEPEGGYEQYF,TGCAGCGTTGAACCGGAGGGCGGCTACGAGCAGTACTTC,TRBV29-1,NA,13,TRBJ2-7,NA
CAISDSNEQFF,TGTGCCATCAGTGACAGCAATGAGCAGTTCTTC,TRBV10-3,NA,11,TRBJ2-1,NA
CASSPDIGARGYTF,TGTGCCAGCAGCCCCGATATTGGGGCGCGTGGCTACACCTTC,TRBV7-2,NA,14,TRBJ1-2,NA
CASSTGPAAQFF,TGTGCCAGCAGTACTGGACCAGCGGCCCAGTTCTTC,TRBV6-5,NA,12,TRBJ2-1,NA
CSVDSSGYYNEQFF,TGCAGCGTTGATTCTAGCGGGTACTACAATGAGCAGTTCTTC,TRBV29-1,NA,14,TRBJ2-1,TRBD2
CASSPLSVAGGTDTQYF,TGCGCCAGCAGCCCCCTCTCTGTAGCGGGTGGCACAGATACGCAGTATTTT,TRBV4-3,NA,17,TRBJ2-3,TRBD2
CASRGIGQGSSSYEQYF,TGTGCCAGCAGGGGAATCGGACAGGGCTCTAGCTCCTACGAGCAGTACTTC,TRBV11-2,NA,17,TRBJ2-7,TRBD1
CASSRHRGGNTEAFF,TGCGCCAGCAGCCGACACAGGGGAGGTAACACTGAAGCTTTCTTT,TRBV4-1,NA,15,TRBJ1-1,TRBD1
CASSAHWTAVSSYEQYF,TGTGCCAGTAGTGCCCATTGGACAGCTGTAAGTTCCTACGAGCAGTACTTC,TRBV19,NA,17,TRBJ2-7,NA
CASSFIEDQETQYF,TGTGCCAGCAGCTTTATCGAAGACCAAGAGACCCAGTACTTC,TRBV7-8,NA,14,TRBJ2-5,NA
CASSQGVGGYEQYF,TGCGCCAGCAGCCAAGGGGTTGGGGGCTACGAGCAGTACTTC,TRBV4-1,NA,14,TRBJ2-7,NA
CASSLVLGETQYF,TGTGCCAGCAGTTTAGTCCTCGGAGAGACCCAGTACTTC,TRBV6-6,NA,13,TRBJ2-5,NA
CASSQDPSPGLEGNEQFF,TGCGCCAGCAGCCAAGACCCGTCACCGGGACTAGAGGGCAATGAGCAGTTCTTC,TRBV4-1,NA,18,TRBJ2-1,TRBD2
CASSETRTGTAFYEQYF,TGTGCCAGCAGTGAAACTAGAACCGGGACAGCTTTCTACGAGCAGTACTTC,TRBV6-1,NA,17,TRBJ2-7,TRBD1
CSVEDRGTPTYEQYF,TGCAGCGTTGAAGATCGGGGGACACCGACCTACGAGCAGTACTTC,TRBV29-1,NA,15,TRBJ2-7,NA
CATSRDSTFYGYTF,TGTGCCACCAGCAGGGACAGTACGTTCTATGGCTACACCTTC,TRBV15,NA,14,TRBJ1-2,NA
CASSPGASFGNEQFF,TGTGCCAGCAGCCCAGGGGCTAGCTTCGGCAATGAGCAGTTCTTC,TRBV11-2,once,15,TRBJ2-1,NA
CASSKAAVANTEAFF,TGTGCCAGCAGCAAAGCGGCAGTGGCGAACACTGAAGCTTTCTTT,TRBV7-9,once,15,TRBJ1-1,NA
CASSPSGPSYNEQFF,TGTGCCAGTAGTCCTAGCGGGCCCTCCTACAATGAGCAGTTCTTC,TRBV19,once,15,TRBJ2-1,TRBD2
CASSPVSNEQFF,TGTGCCAGCAGCCCTGTCAGCAATGAGCAGTTCTTC,TRBV11-2,once,12,TRBJ2-1,NA
CASREGQHTEAFF,TGTGCCAGCAGAGAGGGACAGCACACTGAAGCTTTCTTT,TRBV6-5,NA,13,TRBJ1-1,TRBD1
CASSLAGHQETQYF,TGTGCCAGCAGCTTGGCCGGGCATCAAGAGACCCAGTACTTC,TRBV5-6,NA,14,TRBJ2-5,NA
CASSESGTSGSYEQYF,TGCGCCAGCAGTGAGTCCGGGACTAGCGGGAGCTACGAGCAGTACTTC,TRBV10-1,NA,16,TRBJ2-7,TRBD2
CAISESNPGNEQFF,TGTGCCATCAGTGAGTCCAACCCCGGGAATGAGCAGTTCTTC,TRBV10-3,once,14,TRBJ2-1,NA
CASSLGSTSYEQYF,TGTGCCAGCAGCTTGGGCAGCACTTCCTACGAGCAGTACTTC,TRBV5-6,NA,14,TRBJ2-7,NA
CASRPREEDTQYF,TGTGCCAGCAGACCCCGGGAGGAGGATACGCAGTATTTT,TRBV7-6,NA,13,TRBJ2-3,TRBD2
CASSNGSPEELFF,TGTGCCAGCAGCAACGGGAGCCCCGAGGAACTGTTTTTT,TRBV7-9,NA,13,TRBJ1-4,NA
CASSRGVSQETQYF,TGTGCCAGCAGTAGAGGAGTTTCTCAAGAGACCCAGTACTTC,TRBV27,NA,14,TRBJ2-5,NA
CASSLNGGSISETQYF,TGTGCCAGCAGCTTAAACGGCGGGAGCATCTCCGAGACCCAGTACTTC,TRBV7-2,NA,16,TRBJ2-5,TRBD2
CASSTRLSTQPQHF,TGCGCCAGCAGCACCCGCCTTAGCACGCAGCCCCAGCATTTT,TRBV4-1,once,14,TRBJ1-5,NA
CAISGGETQYF,TGTGCCATCAGTGGGGGGGAGACCCAGTACTTC,TRBV10-3,NA,11,TRBJ2-5,NA
CASSPDNNVGGEQYF,TGCGCCAGCAGCCCGGACAACAATGTTGGGGGCGAGCAGTACTTC,TRBV10-2,NA,15,TRBJ2-7,NA